The T cell receptor (beta chain) described here comes from a study of T cell repertoires in cytomegalovirus infection. TCRdb fed the reads into MiXCR, producing one record per CDR3 protein. The top ten hold 13% of the sample, which has roughly 990,000 distinct CDR3 sequences, 31% seen once. The CDR3 consists of 18 residues. Germline lookup yields CDR1 SGHKS and CDR2 YYEKEE (reference sequence). The J segment lost 7 bases and the V segment lost 4 bases, leaving 15 bases of the junction unmatched. This clonotype was recorded a few times. Antigen unknown. Study observations and caveats: Cumulative public TCR beta family frequency identified carriers of CMV plus the relevant HLA. The ex vivo response was dominated by HLA-C-restricted CMV-specific TCR beta clonotypes.

The source material was cultured CD8+ T cells from PBMCs, sampled from culture after CMV antigen stimulation. The sequence came from a human donor in good health (CMV status not recorded). Some clones in this sample may be carry-over from other donors' samples. The gene calls are TRBV5-5 and TRBJ2-1, with 12 nucleotides matching TRBD2. DNA for the CDR3: TGTGCCAGCAGCATGACCCTCGGACTAGCGGGACCCTCTAATGAGCAGTTCTTC. Translating it yields CASSMTLGLAGPSNEQFF.